This T cell receptor beta chain was identified in a study of technical replicates of blood from a handful of donors. Some clones are missing from TCRdb's copy, which holds only in-frame ones; the method was immunoSEQ multiplex PCR. The sample has 84,000 or so clones, about 97% seen once. Germline CDR1 and CDR2: SGHDT and YYEEEE. The V end lost 0 bases, the J end lost 5 bases, and 11 bases lay between the germline ends. This CDR3 is built from 14 residues. The sequenced sample was T cells isolated from PBMCs. The genes are TRBV5-6 and TRBJ2-5, with D hard to call. The source is a human donor in good health. The CDR3 loop reads CASSLVIQAETQYF. The CDR3 nucleotides read TGTGCCAGCAGCTTGGTTATTCAAGCGGAGACCCAGTACTTC.